The present TCR beta chain was sequenced within a study of T cells after yellow fever vaccination. This CDR3 region has 12 residues. The trim removed 4 bases at V and 5 bases at J, leaving 0 bases unmatched. Germline values: CDR1 SNHLY, CDR2 FYNNEI. This clonotype was seen ten or more times. Universal primer sites and UMIs were introduced during 5'RACE template-switching synthesis of TCR cDNA. TCRdb re-derived calls from the 5' RACE reads in MiXCR, one entry per CDR3 protein. The data show 110,000 or so distinct CDR3 sequences, with around 6.7% seen just once and roughly 3% held by the top ten. The TCR sequence derives from a man younger than 30 who received the YFV17D yellow fever vaccine. J is TRBJ1-2 and V is TRBV2; TRBD1 matches at 8 bases. The material was CD4+ T cells sorted from PBMCs, obtained around 45 days after the first yellow fever vaccination. CDR3 nucleotides: TGTGCCAGCAGTGGACAGGGGTATGGCTACACCTTC. Translated, it gives CASSGQGYGYTF. Supplemented by reference TRBV2 and TRBJ1-2, the full variable domain reads EPEVTQTPSHQVTQMGQEVILRCVPISNHLYFYWYRQILGQKVEFLVSFYNNEISEKSEIFDDQFSVERPDGSNFTLKIRSTKLEDSAMYFCASSGQGYGYTFGSGTRLTVV.